This is a list of T cell receptor beta chains from one sample in a study of blood T cell repertoires in COVID-19. The repertoire was sequenced with immunoSEQ multiplex PCR; TCRdb's copy has only in-frame clones and lacks some. The table has about 80,000 clones, around 88% seen once; the top ten hold 5.5% to 7.5%. Sequenced: peripheral blood. These receptors came from a woman of 80 years or more with acute or convalescent COVID-19. The CDR3 runs from the conserved cysteine through the conserved F or W. Each record gives: CDR3 protein, CDR3 DNA, J gene, D gene, V gene, clone size. A D gene is named only where the DNA matches it firmly. Size tells how often a clone was seen (once, few, many) or the class of an expanded clone, and some rows leave it out.

CDR3aa: CASSERGGGTDTQYF
CDR3nt: TGTGCCAGCAGTGAACGGGGTGGAGGGACAGATACGCAGTATTTT
j_gene: TRBJ2-3
d_gene: .
v_gene: TRBV6-1
abundance: .

CDR3aa: CASRRTGAYTGELFF
CDR3nt: TGTGCCAGCAGGAGGACAGGGGCGTACACCGGGGAGCTGTTTTTT
j_gene: TRBJ2-2
d_gene: TRBD1
v_gene: TRBV6-5
abundance: .

CDR3aa: CASSPLSVPGNEQFF
CDR3nt: TGTGCCAGCTCACCACTAAGCGTCCCGGGAAATGAGCAGTTCTTC
j_gene: TRBJ2-1
d_gene: .
v_gene: TRBV18
abundance: .

CDR3aa: CASSQGGRGSNQPQGKGYTF
CDR3nt: TGTGCCAGCAGCCAAGGGGGCAGGGGCTCGAACCAGCCCCAGGGGAAGGGCTACACCTTC
j_gene: TRBJ1-2
d_gene: .
v_gene: TRBV3-1/TRBV3-2
abundance: .

CDR3aa: CASSHLGQGVNTIYF
CDR3nt: TGTGCCAGCAGCCACCTGGGACAGGGAGTAAACACCATATATTTT
j_gene: TRBJ1-3
d_gene: TRBD1
v_gene: TRBV3-1/TRBV3-2
abundance: .

CDR3aa: CASSGLAGGRWTGELFF
CDR3nt: TGTGCCAGCTCGGGACTAGCGGGAGGACGATGGACCGGGGAGCTGTTTTTT
j_gene: TRBJ2-2
d_gene: TRBD2
v_gene: TRBV3-1/TRBV3-2
abundance: .

CDR3aa: CASSLRVDREQFF
CDR3nt: TGTGCCAGCAGCTTGAGGGTGGACAGGGAGCAGTTCTTC
j_gene: TRBJ2-1
d_gene: TRBD1
v_gene: TRBV5-6
abundance: .

CDR3aa: CASSTNSGKNTGELFF
CDR3nt: TGTGCCAGCAGCACTAATAGCGGGAAGAACACCGGGGAGCTGTTTTTT
j_gene: TRBJ2-2
d_gene: TRBD2
v_gene: TRBV7-3
abundance: .

CDR3aa: CASAGSPGYGYTF
CDR3nt: TGTGCCAGCGCGGGCAGCCCGGGCTATGGCTACACCTTC
j_gene: TRBJ1-2
d_gene: .
v_gene: TRBV6-5
abundance: .

CDR3aa: CSVTRDLTDTQYF
CDR3nt: TGCAGCGTTACTAGAGATCTCACAGATACGCAGTATTTT
j_gene: TRBJ2-3
d_gene: .
v_gene: TRBV29-1
abundance: few

CDR3aa: CASRAWDIMSSGYTF
CDR3nt: TGTGCCAGCAGGGCGTGGGACATAATGAGTAGCGGCTACACCTTC
j_gene: TRBJ1-2
d_gene: .
v_gene: TRBV6-5
abundance: .

CDR3aa: CASSASGQGNSPLHF
CDR3nt: TGTGCCAGTAGTGCCTCGGGACAGGGGAATTCACCCCTCCACTTT
j_gene: TRBJ1-6
d_gene: TRBD1
v_gene: TRBV19
abundance: .

CDR3aa: CASSMSGGASNEQFF
CDR3nt: TGTGCCAGCAGCATGAGCGGGGGGGCCTCAAATGAGCAGTTCTTC
j_gene: TRBJ2-1
d_gene: TRBD2
v_gene: TRBV7-3
abundance: .

CDR3aa: CASSRRGSSGNTIYF
CDR3nt: TGTGCCAGTAGCCGAAGAGGGAGTTCTGGAAACACCATATATTTT
j_gene: TRBJ1-3
d_gene: .
v_gene: TRBV19
abundance: few

CDR3aa: CAISEREWDNEQFF
CDR3nt: TGTGCCATCAGTGAGCGGGAGTGGGATAATGAGCAGTTCTTC
j_gene: TRBJ2-1
d_gene: .
v_gene: TRBV10-3
abundance: .

CDR3aa: CASSPQLAGVYNEQFF
CDR3nt: TGTGCCAGTAGTCCCCAACTAGCGGGCGTGTACAATGAGCAGTTCTTC
j_gene: TRBJ2-1
d_gene: TRBD2
v_gene: TRBV19
abundance: .

CDR3aa: CASAFGLSNEQFF
CDR3nt: TGTGCCAGCGCCTTCGGACTCTCTAATGAGCAGTTCTTC
j_gene: TRBJ2-1
d_gene: .
v_gene: TRBV18
abundance: .

CDR3aa: CATSDNGGSYNEQFF
CDR3nt: TGTGCCACCAGTGATAACGGGGGCTCCTACAATGAGCAGTTCTTC
j_gene: TRBJ2-1
d_gene: .
v_gene: TRBV24-1
abundance: .

CDR3aa: CASSRGGNRADTQYF
CDR3nt: TGTGCCAGCAGCCGGGGGGGCAATCGGGCAGATACGCAGTATTTT
j_gene: TRBJ2-3
d_gene: TRBD2
v_gene: TRBV5-6
abundance: .

CDR3aa: CASSQQPTGLPYTQYF
CDR3nt: TGTGCCAGCAGCCAGCAACCTACTGGACTACCCTATACGCAGTATTTT
j_gene: TRBJ2-3
d_gene: .
v_gene: TRBV3-1/TRBV3-2
abundance: .

CDR3aa: CASSFQASGSSTDTQYF
CDR3nt: TGTGCCAGCAGCTTCCAGGCTAGCGGGTCGTCCACAGATACGCAGTATTTT
j_gene: TRBJ2-3
d_gene: TRBD2
v_gene: TRBV9
abundance: .

CDR3aa: CASSLAPGFSYEQYF
CDR3nt: TGTGCCAGCAGCTTAGCTCCGGGTTTCTCCTACGAGCAGTACTTC
j_gene: TRBJ2-7
d_gene: .
v_gene: TRBV7-2
abundance: .

CDR3aa: CASSVDRAGGYTF
CDR3nt: TGTGCCAGCAGTGTGGACAGGGCGGGAGGCTACACCTTC
j_gene: TRBJ1-2
d_gene: TRBD1
v_gene: TRBV25-1
abundance: few

CDR3aa: CASSVAGGHDTGELFF
CDR3nt: TGTGCCAGCAGCGTAGCGGGGGGGCACGACACCGGGGAGCTGTTTTTT
j_gene: TRBJ2-2
d_gene: TRBD2
v_gene: TRBV9
abundance: once

CDR3aa: CASSEWGAGGNSPLHF
CDR3nt: TGTGCCAGCAGCGAATGGGGGGCGGGAGGTAATTCACCCCTCCACTTT
j_gene: TRBJ1-6
d_gene: .
v_gene: TRBV7-2
abundance: .

CDR3aa: CASRIPGSNTGELFF
CDR3nt: TGTGCCAGCAGGATCCCAGGGTCGAACACCGGGGAGCTGTTTTTT
j_gene: TRBJ2-2
d_gene: .
v_gene: TRBV7-8
abundance: once

CDR3aa: CASRMDRAKTYEQYF
CDR3nt: TGTGCCAGCAGGATGGACAGGGCAAAAACCTACGAGCAGTACTTC
j_gene: TRBJ2-7
d_gene: TRBD1
v_gene: TRBV6-5
abundance: .

CDR3aa: CASSLEYRGEQFF
CDR3nt: TGTGCCAGCTCACTCGAGTATCGTGGTGAGCAGTTCTTC
j_gene: TRBJ2-1
d_gene: .
v_gene: TRBV18
abundance: .

CDR3aa: CASSLQSGTGLEQYF
CDR3nt: TGTGCCAGCAGTTTACAGTCAGGGACTGGATTAGAGCAGTACTTC
j_gene: TRBJ2-7
d_gene: .
v_gene: TRBV27
abundance: .

CDR3aa: CASSLGRGSDGYTF
CDR3nt: TGTGCCAGCAGCTTGGGTCGGGGGTCGGATGGCTACACCTTC
j_gene: TRBJ1-2
d_gene: .
v_gene: TRBV6-5
abundance: .

CDR3aa: CASSSQGKGNTEAFF
CDR3nt: TGTGCCAGCAGCTCACAGGGGAAAGGTAACACTGAAGCTTTCTTT
j_gene: TRBJ1-1
d_gene: TRBD1
v_gene: TRBV6-2/TRBV6-3
abundance: few

CDR3aa: CASSPRTAGQETQYF
CDR3nt: TGTGCCAGCTCACCAAGGACCGCGGGGCAAGAGACCCAGTACTTC
j_gene: TRBJ2-5
d_gene: .
v_gene: TRBV18
abundance: .

CDR3aa: CASSLDRFEAFF
CDR3nt: TGCGCCAGCAGCTTGGACAGATTTGAAGCTTTCTTT
j_gene: TRBJ1-1
d_gene: .
v_gene: TRBV5-1
abundance: once

CDR3aa: CASSRDRGGTEAFF
CDR3nt: TGTGCCAGCAGTCGGGACAGGGGGGGCACTGAAGCTTTCTTT
j_gene: TRBJ1-1
d_gene: TRBD1
v_gene: TRBV2
abundance: few

CDR3aa: CASSMLAGTYNEQFF
CDR3nt: TGTGCCAGTAGTATGCTAGCCGGTACCTACAATGAGCAGTTCTTC
j_gene: TRBJ2-1
d_gene: .
v_gene: TRBV19
abundance: .

CDR3aa: CASSGQIGTEAFF
CDR3nt: TGTGCCAGCAGCGGACAGATTGGGACTGAAGCTTTCTTT
j_gene: TRBJ1-1
d_gene: .
v_gene: TRBV2
abundance: .

CDR3aa: CASTAPGTDTQYF
CDR3nt: TGTGCCAGCACCGCACCCGGGACAGATACGCAGTATTTT
j_gene: TRBJ2-3
d_gene: .
v_gene: TRBV12-3/TRBV12-4
abundance: .

CDR3aa: CASSQEVGLNYEQYF
CDR3nt: TGTGCCAGCAGCCAAGAGGTGGGACTGAACTACGAGCAGTACTTC
j_gene: TRBJ2-7
d_gene: .
v_gene: TRBV4-2
abundance: .

CDR3aa: CASSRTGDNSPLHF
CDR3nt: TGTGCCAGCTCTCGGACAGGGGATAATTCACCCCTCCACTTT
j_gene: TRBJ1-6
d_gene: TRBD1
v_gene: TRBV18
abundance: few

CDR3aa: CASSQQANIQYF
CDR3nt: TGTGCCAGCTCACAACAGGCTAACATTCAGTACTTC
j_gene: TRBJ2-4
d_gene: .
v_gene: TRBV18
abundance: .

CDR3aa: CAWGQATYEQYF
CDR3nt: TGTGCCTGGGGACAGGCAACCTACGAGCAGTACTTC
j_gene: TRBJ2-7
d_gene: TRBD1
v_gene: TRBV30
abundance: .

CDR3aa: CASSYRGGGTEAFF
CDR3nt: TGTGCCAGCAGTTATAGGGGGGGAGGAACTGAAGCTTTCTTT
j_gene: TRBJ1-1
d_gene: .
v_gene: TRBV6-5
abundance: .

CDR3aa: CASSEVESFSYEQYF
CDR3nt: TGTGCCAGCAGTGAAGTCGAGTCTTTTTCGTACGAGCAGTACTTC
j_gene: TRBJ2-7
d_gene: .
v_gene: TRBV6-1
abundance: .

CDR3aa: CASSDGQGYEQYF
CDR3nt: TGCGCCAGCAGCGATGGACAGGGCTACGAGCAGTACTTC
j_gene: TRBJ2-7
d_gene: TRBD1
v_gene: TRBV5-1
abundance: .

CDR3aa: CAITGGQGSYNEQFF
CDR3nt: TGTGCCATCACAGGGGGACAGGGCTCCTACAATGAGCAGTTCTTC
j_gene: TRBJ2-1
d_gene: TRBD1
v_gene: TRBV10-3
abundance: .

CDR3aa: CASSSNSLPEAFF
CDR3nt: TGTGCCAGCAGTTCGAATAGCCTCCCTGAAGCTTTCTTT
j_gene: TRBJ1-1
d_gene: .
v_gene: TRBV12-3/TRBV12-4
abundance: .

CDR3aa: CAISEGKSGGAYEQFF
CDR3nt: TGTGCCATCAGTGAGGGAAAGAGCGGGGGGGCCTATGAGCAGTTCTTC
j_gene: TRBJ2-1
d_gene: TRBD2
v_gene: TRBV10-3
abundance: .

CDR3aa: CASRAREVYNEQFF
CDR3nt: TGTGCCAGCAGGGCCAGGGAGGTCTACAATGAGCAGTTCTTC
j_gene: TRBJ2-1
d_gene: .
v_gene: TRBV27
abundance: once

CDR3aa: CASSLGPAGQGEKLFF
CDR3nt: TGCGCCAGCAGCTTGGGACCGGCGGGACAGGGCGAAAAACTGTTTTTT
j_gene: TRBJ1-4
d_gene: TRBD1
v_gene: TRBV5-1
abundance: .

CDR3aa: CASAIGGKQPQHF
CDR3nt: TGTGCCAGCGCAATTGGAGGGAAGCAGCCCCAGCATTTT
j_gene: TRBJ1-5
d_gene: .
v_gene: TRBV27
abundance: .

CDR3aa: CASSPSLGAIVYGYTF
CDR3nt: TGTGCCAGCAGCCCCAGTCTTGGGGCGATAGTTTATGGCTACACCTTC
j_gene: TRBJ1-2
d_gene: .
v_gene: TRBV27
abundance: .